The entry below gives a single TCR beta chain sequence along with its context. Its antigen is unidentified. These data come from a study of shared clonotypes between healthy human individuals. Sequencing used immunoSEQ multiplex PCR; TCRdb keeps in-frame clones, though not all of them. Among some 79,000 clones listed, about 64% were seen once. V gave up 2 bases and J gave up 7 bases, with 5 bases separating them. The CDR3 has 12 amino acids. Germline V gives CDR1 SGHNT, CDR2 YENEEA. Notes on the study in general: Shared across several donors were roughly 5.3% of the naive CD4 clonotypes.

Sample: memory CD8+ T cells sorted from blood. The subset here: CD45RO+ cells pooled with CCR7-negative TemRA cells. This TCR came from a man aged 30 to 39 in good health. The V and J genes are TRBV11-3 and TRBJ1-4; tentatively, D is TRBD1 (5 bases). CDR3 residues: CASSLQGEKLFF. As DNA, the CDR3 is TGTGCCAGCAGCTTACAGGGTGAAAAACTGTTTTTT. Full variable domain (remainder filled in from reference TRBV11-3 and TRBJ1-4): EAGVVQSPRYKIIEKKQPVAFWCNPISGHNTLYWYLQNLGQGPELLIRYENEEAVDDSQLPKDRFSAERLKGVDSTLKIQPAELGDSAVYLCASSLQGEKLFFGSGTQLSVL.